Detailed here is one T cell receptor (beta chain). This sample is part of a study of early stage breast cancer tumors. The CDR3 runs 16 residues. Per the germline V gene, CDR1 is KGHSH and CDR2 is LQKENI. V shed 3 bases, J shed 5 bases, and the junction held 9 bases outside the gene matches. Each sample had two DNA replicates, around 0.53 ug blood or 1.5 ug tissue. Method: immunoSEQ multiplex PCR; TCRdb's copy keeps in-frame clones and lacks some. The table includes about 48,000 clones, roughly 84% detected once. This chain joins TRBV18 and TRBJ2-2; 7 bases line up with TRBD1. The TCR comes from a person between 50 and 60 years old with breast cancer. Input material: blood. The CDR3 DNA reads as TGTGCCAGCTCACCGGTTCGGCAGGGGGTTACCGGGGAGCTGTTTTTT. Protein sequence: CASSPVRQGVTGELFF. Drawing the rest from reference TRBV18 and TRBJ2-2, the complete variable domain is NAGVMQNPRHLVRRRGQEARLRCSPMKGHSHVYWYRQLPEEGLKFMVYLQKENIIDESGMPKERFSAEFPKEGPSILRIQQVVRGDSAAYFCASSPVRQGVTGELFFGEGSRLTVL.